Listed here are 31 T cell receptor beta chains from one sample, sequenced in a study of radiotherapy plus CTLA-4 blockade in lung cancer. Some clones are missing from TCRdb's copy, which holds only in-frame ones; the method was immunoSEQ multiplex PCR. The data contain 50,000 or so clones, 60% to 80% of them seen just once; the ten biggest clones take up approximately 8.3%. Sequences were derived from peripheral blood, sampled from a patient treated with radiotherapy plus ipilimumab. These TCRs come from a human donor with non-small cell lung cancer who had stable disease on radiotherapy plus ipilimumab.

The table lists this clone with a count of one. The chain joins TRBV19 to TRBJ2-3, with 9 bases matching TRBD2. This CDR3 is built from 18 residues. With V trimmed by 4 bases and J by 0 bases, 11 bases remained unmatched. Germline V lookup: CDR1 LNHDA, CDR2 SQIVND (reference sequence). DNA of the CDR3: TGTGCCAGTAGTACTAGCGGGGCTGCCCGGGGAAGCACAGATACGCAGTATTTT. The encoded protein is CASSTSGAARGSTDTQYF.

This clone has just one count. The chain is built from TRBV29-1 and TRBJ1-6, with a tentative D call TRBD1 (5 bases). Trimming pared 7 bases from V and 10 bases from J, leaving 17 bases between. The CDR3 is made up of 13 amino acids. Germline V gene data show CDR1 as SQVTM and CDR2 as ANQGSEA. This chain's CDR3 is CSAKGDFSSPLHF. CDR3 in DNA: TGCAGCGCGAAAGGGGACTTCAGCTCACCCCTCCACTTT.

The genes are TRBV28 and TRBJ2-5, with 9 positions matching TRBD2. V lost 6 bases to trimming and J lost 4 bases; unmatched junction nucleotides: 12. This CDR3 is built from 16 residues. CDR1 is MDHEN and CDR2 is SYDVKM in the germline V gene. The CDR3 DNA is TGTGCCAGCAGCTCCTTAGGCGGGGGGGCCGTAGAGACCCAGTACTTC. This sequence encodes CASSSLGGGAVETQYF.

The chain joins TRBV5-1 to TRBJ2-1, with no clear D. Germline lookup yields CDR1 SGHRS and CDR2 YFSETQ. Deletions cut 2 bases from V and 5 bases from J, with 11 bases between. The CDR3 totals 14 residues. The CDR3 region has the DNA TGCGCCAGCAGCTTCCAGCCTAGTAACAATGAGCAGTTCTTC. This sequence encodes CASSFQPSNNEQFF.

The chain links TRBV9 to TRBJ2-4; 8 bases agree with TRBD2. The CDR3 spans 15 residues. Germline V gene sequence: CDR1 SGDLS, CDR2 YYNGEE. V shed 7 bases, J shed 6 bases, and the junction held 12 bases outside the gene matches. The CDR3 bases are TGTGCCAGCGGAGGGGAAGCGGGGGTTGGAAACATTCAGTACTTC. Residues: CASGGEAGVGNIQYF.

The chain uses TRBV4-1 and TRBJ2-1; TRBD2 matches at 8 bases. This CDR3 contains 18 residues. Trimming cost V 0 bases and J 5 bases; bases outside gene matches: 12. Germline V gene sequence: CDR1 MGHRA, CDR2 YSYEKL. The CDR3 region has the DNA TGCGCCAGCAGCCAAGACCTGGCCGCCGGGGGGGCCGACAATGAGCAGTTCTTC. Its protein is CASSQDLAAGGADNEQFF.

This chain uses TRBV5-6 with TRBJ2-7; perhaps D is TRBD1 or TRBD2 (5 bases each). CDR3 size: 16 residues. The V and J ends lost 2 bases and 4 bases respectively, with 19 bases between them. CDR1 is SGHDT and CDR2 is YYEEEE in the germline V gene. Written as DNA, the CDR3 is TGTGCCAGCAGCTTCCCTTTGGGAAGGGACCTTTACGAGCAGTACTTC. This sequence encodes CASSFPLGRDLYEQYF.

The chain joins TRBV5-4 to TRBJ2-7; 9 positions agree with TRBD2. Germline assignment: CDR1 SGHNT and CDR2 YYREEE (reference sequence). CDR3 length equals 14 residues. The ends lost 3 bases at V and 1 base at J; junction bases unmatched: 2. This CDR3 is CASSSSGESYEQYV. The CDR3 DNA reads TGTGCCAGCAGCTCTAGCGGGGAGTCCTACGAGCAGTACGTC.

The chain recombines TRBV11-2 with TRBJ1-1, with D possibly being TRBD1 (6 bases). V lost 3 bases and J lost 0, with 8 bases in between. Germline V gene lookup returns CDR1 SGHAT and CDR2 FQNNGV. The CDR3 extends over 14 amino acids. The CDR3 bases are TGTGCCAGCAGCTTCGGACAGTTGAACACTGAAGCTTTCTTT. This gives the protein CASSFGQLNTEAFF.

The chain uses TRBV30 and TRBJ1-1, with 8 nucleotides matching TRBD1. Losses at the gene ends were 2 bases for V and 8 bases for J; bases not matched to a gene: 4. This CDR3 spans 12 amino acids. CDR1 GTSNPN and CDR2 SVGIG come from the germline V gene (reference sequence). The CDR3 loop reads CAWSPTGDEAFF. CDR3 sequence (DNA): TGTGCCTGGAGTCCGACAGGGGACGAAGCTTTCTTT.

V is TRBV4-3 and J is TRBJ2-7; 8 nucleotides align to TRBD1. The junction had 7 bases not matched to a gene; V was cut back by 3 bases and J by 3 bases. CDR1 is LGHNA, CDR2 YSLEER, per germline. CDR3 length: 15 amino acids. In DNA, the CDR3 is TGCGCCAGCAGCCATGTTGGACAGGGTGTCTACGAGCAGTACTTC. The encoded protein is CASSHVGQGVYEQYF.

The V gene is TRBV5-1, the J gene TRBJ1-2, with D possibly being TRBD1 (5 bases). Germline loops: CDR1 SGHRS, CDR2 YFSETQ. This CDR3 contains 12 residues. Trimming took 4 bases from V and 8 from J, leaving 12 bases between them. CDR3 sequence: CASSPGPGGYTF. The CDR3 DNA is TGCGCCAGCAGCCCGGGCCCAGGGGGCTACACCTTC.

The chain is built from TRBV7-2 and TRBJ2-7; TRBD2 agrees at 12 bases. This CDR3 contains 14 residues. The germline CDR1 and CDR2 sequences are SGHTA and FQGNSA. V shed 3 bases and J 3 bases; nucleotides not matched to a gene: 0. CDR3 amino acids: CASSLTSGGYEQYF. The DNA for the CDR3 is TGTGCCAGCAGCTTGACTAGCGGGGGCTACGAGCAGTACTTC.

This clone was observed a single time. The chain employs TRBV10-1 and TRBJ1-1; D call uncertain. Germline V gene lookup returns CDR1 WNHNN and CDR2 SYGVQD (reference sequence). Trimming removed 2 bases from V and 1 base from J, with 8 bases in between. The CDR3 consists of 14 residues. CDR3 in DNA: TGCGCCAGCAGTGAGGGGAGGTGGAACACTGAAGCTTTCTTT. It is translated as CASSEGRWNTEAFF.

This clone showed up just a few times. CDR3 region: CASSSGTGPTNEKLFF. DNA of the CDR3: TGTGCCAGCAGCTCCGGGACAGGGCCCACTAATGAAAAACTGTTTTTT. The genes are TRBV11-2 and TRBJ1-4, with 9 bases fitting TRBD1. V shed 4 bases and J 2 bases; nucleotides not matched to a gene: 5. CDR1 and CDR2 (germline): SGHAT, FQNNGV. This CDR3 has 16 amino acids.

This chain links TRBV5-1 with TRBJ2-3, with 12 bases identical to TRBD2. The germline V gene encodes CDR1 SGHRS and CDR2 YFSETQ. CDR3 size: 16 residues. V lost 1 base and J lost 2; bases outside the gene matches: 2. The DNA of the CDR3 is TGCGCCAGCAGCTTGACTAGCGGGGGGACCACAGATACGCAGTATTTT. It is translated as CASSLTSGGTTDTQYF.

This clone was found a few times. The J gene is TRBJ2-3, the V gene TRBV7-3, with TRBD2 matching over 12 bases. V lost 4 bases and J lost 4; bases outside the gene matches: 3. Germline CDR1 and CDR2: SGHTA and FQGTGA. This CDR3 spans 15 amino acids. CDR3 amino acids: CASSSASGGADTQYF. The CDR3, as DNA: TGTGCCAGCAGCTCAGCTAGCGGGGGGGCAGATACGCAGTATTTT.

CDR3 residues: CASSLPIGQGFTEAFF. Written as DNA, the CDR3 is TGTGCCAGCAGCTTACCTATCGGACAGGGTTTTACTGAAGCTTTCTTT. The chain joins TRBV7-8 to TRBJ1-1; 8 bases align to TRBD1. Germline V gives CDR1 SGHVS, CDR2 FQNEAQ. The CDR3 spans 16 residues. With V trimmed by 2 bases and J by 5 bases, 10 bases remained unmatched.

This clone was recorded a few times. The chain has TRBV18 and TRBJ1-6; weak D call: TRBD1 (6 bases). CDR1 is KGHSH, CDR2 LQKENI, per germline. The V and J ends lost 2 bases and 6 bases respectively, with 8 bases between them. CDR3 size: 14 residues. CDR3: CASSPEGGNSPLHF. CDR3 sequence (DNA): TGTGCCAGCTCACCAGAGGGGGGTAATTCACCCCTCCACTTT. Complete variable domain (other parts from reference TRBV18 and TRBJ1-6): NAGVMQNPRHLVRRRGQEARLRCSPMKGHSHVYWYRQLPEEGLKFMVYLQKENIIDESGMPKERFSAEFPKEGPSILRIQQVVRGDSAAYFCASSPEGGNSPLHFGNGTRLTVT.

The rearrangement links TRBV19 to TRBJ2-5; TRBD2 matches at 9 bases. The germline gives CDR1 LNHDA, CDR2 SQIVND (reference sequence). This CDR3 is built from 15 residues. Trimming cost V 3 bases and J 4 bases; bases outside gene matches: 6. CDR3 sequence: CASSILAGGLETQYF. CDR3 DNA: TGTGCCAGTAGTATTCTGGCGGGGGGGTTAGAGACCCAGTACTTC.

V usage is TRBV7-3 and J usage is TRBJ2-3; D not resolved. CDR1 and CDR2 (germline): SGHTA, FQGTGA. This CDR3 region has 12 residues. Trimming took 5 bases from V and 0 from J, leaving 3 bases between them. The CDR3 DNA reads as TGTGCCAGCAGCACTAGCACAGATACGCAGTATTTT. Amino acids: CASSTSTDTQYF. The full variable domain, its missing parts supplied by reference TRBV7-3 and TRBJ2-3, is GAGVSQTPSNKVTEKGKYVELRCDPISGHTALYWYRQSLGQGPEFLIYFQGTGAADDSGLPNDRFFAVRPEGSVSTLKIQRTERGDSAVYLCASSTSTDTQYFGPGTRLTVL.

This clone showed up just a few times. The V call is TRBV4-1, the J call TRBJ2-5; TRBD1 aligns across 9 bases. CDR3 length equals 15 residues. Trimming cost V 3 bases and J 4 bases; bases outside gene matches: 6. From germline, CDR1 is MGHRA and CDR2 YSYEKL. The CDR3 DNA reads TGCGCCAGCAGCCAGAACAGGGGGCGCACAGAGACCCAGTACTTC. Amino acids: CASSQNRGRTETQYF.

This chain uses TRBV6-6 with TRBJ1-2; 8 bases line up with TRBD1. Germline assignment: CDR1 MNHNY and CDR2 SVGAGI (reference sequence). The ends lost 0 bases at V and 8 bases at J; junction bases unmatched: 2. This CDR3 is 13 amino acids long. In DNA form, the CDR3 reads TGTGCCAGCAGTTACTCGGGACAGGAAGGCTACACCTTC. This encodes CASSYSGQEGYTF.

The chain has TRBV5-6 and TRBJ1-4; D unresolved. Germline assignment: CDR1 SGHDT and CDR2 YYEEEE. The CDR3 contains 16 residues. The V gene lost 0 bases and the J gene lost 4 bases, with 13 bases spanning the gap. The CDR3 DNA reads TGTGCCAGCAGCTTGGCGGTTGATTTTAGTAATGAAAAACTGTTTTTT. Translating it yields CASSLAVDFSNEKLFF. The whole variable domain, filled in from reference TRBV5-6 and TRBJ1-4, reads DAGVTQSPTHLIKTRGQQVTLRCSPKSGHDTVSWYQQALGQGPQFIFQYYEEEERQRGNFPDRFSGHQFPNYSSELNVNALLLGDSALYLCASSLAVDFSNEKLFFGSGTQLSVL.

V and J are TRBV6-1 and TRBJ1-6; 9 positions agree with TRBD1. This CDR3 comprises 14 residues. Per germline, CDR1 MNHNS and CDR2 SASEGT. Germline trimming cut 8 bases from V and 8 bases from J; bases unmatched to any gene: 7. The CDR3 reads CASGPGQGYSPLHF. Written as DNA, the CDR3 is TGTGCCAGCGGACCGGGACAGGGCTATTCACCCCTCCACTTT.

The CDR3 nucleotides read TGTGCCAGCAGTGAAGAGGGGGGCTATGGCTACACCTTC. Its translation is CASSEEGGYGYTF. The chain employs TRBV6-1 and TRBJ1-2, with D possibly being TRBD1 (6 bases). V lost 1 base and J lost 4, with 7 bases in between. The CDR3 is made up of 13 amino acids. CDR1 and CDR2 (germline): MNHNS, SASEGT.

The chain carries TRBV6-1 and TRBJ1-1, with 7 bases lining up with TRBD1. The V segment lost 4 bases and the J segment 11 bases; nucleotides outside the gene matches: 4. The CDR3 length is 11 residues. The germline V gene has CDR1 MNHNS and CDR2 SASEGT. CDR3 in DNA: TGTGCCAGCAGTGTAACAGGGGTGGCTTTCTTT. Protein product: CASSVTGVAFF.

The rearrangement joins TRBV11-1 to TRBJ1-2; tentatively, D is TRBD1 (5 bases). CDR1 SGHAT and CDR2 FQDESV come from the germline V gene (reference sequence). CDR3 length equals 15 residues. V was pared by 5 bases and J by 4 bases, with 17 bases between. CDR3 in amino acids: CASSPDRQGGYGYTF. The CDR3 nucleotides are TGTGCCAGCAGCCCAGACCGGCAGGGAGGCTATGGCTACACCTTC.

This sequence joins TRBV14 and TRBJ1-2, with D unclear. Germline-derived CDR1 and CDR2 are SGHDN and FVKESK. There are 15 residues in the CDR3. V was trimmed by 1 base and J by 0 bases, leaving 9 bases between them. CDR3 coding DNA: TGTGCCAGCAGCCAAGGGTTCACAGCTAACTATGGCTACACCTTC. It yields the protein CASSQGFTANYGYTF.

This chain uses TRBV7-8 with TRBJ2-1; 8 nucleotides agree with TRBD1. The ends lost 6 bases at V and 6 bases at J; junction bases unmatched: 13. CDR1 is SGHVS, CDR2 FQNEAQ, per germline. This CDR3 is built from 16 residues. The CDR3 spells CASRLTRDRTLNEQFF. CDR3 sequence (DNA): TGTGCCAGCAGATTGACCCGGGACAGGACCCTCAATGAGCAGTTCTTC. Filled out from reference TRBV7-8 and TRBJ2-1, the complete variable domain reads GAGVSQSPRYKVAKRGQDVALRCDPISGHVSLFWYQQALGQGPEFLTYFQNEAQLDKSGLPSDRFFAERPEGSVSTLKIQRTQQEDSAVYLCASRLTRDRTLNEQFFGPGTRLTVL.

The chain couples TRBV14 to TRBJ2-7; no firm D call. Germline lookup yields CDR1 SGHDN and CDR2 FVKESK. V lost 2 bases, J lost 3 bases, and 2 bases lay in between. The CDR3 has 11 amino acids. As DNA, the CDR3 is TGTGCCAGCAGCCAAAACTACGAGCAGTACTTC. This translates into CASSQNYEQYF.